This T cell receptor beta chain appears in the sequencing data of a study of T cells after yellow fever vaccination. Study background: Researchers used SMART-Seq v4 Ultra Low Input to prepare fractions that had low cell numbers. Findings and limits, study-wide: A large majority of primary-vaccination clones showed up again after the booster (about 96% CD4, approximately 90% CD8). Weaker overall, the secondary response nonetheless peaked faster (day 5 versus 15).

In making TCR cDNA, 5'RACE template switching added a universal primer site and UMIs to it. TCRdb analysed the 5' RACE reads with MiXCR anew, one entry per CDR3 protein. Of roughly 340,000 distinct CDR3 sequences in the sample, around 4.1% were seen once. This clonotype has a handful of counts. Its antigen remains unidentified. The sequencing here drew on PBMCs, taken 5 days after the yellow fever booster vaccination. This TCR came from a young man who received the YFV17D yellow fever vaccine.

The CDR3 DNA is TGTGCCAGCAGTGGTTCCGGGACGTCGCTCACCTCTGGAAACACCATATATTTT. It is translated as CASSGSGTSLTSGNTIYF. The J gene is TRBJ1-3, the V gene TRBV6-5; TRBD1 is a possible D gene (5 bases). CDR1 MNHEY and CDR2 SVGAGI come from the germline V gene. This CDR3 region has 18 residues. Deletions cut 5 bases from V and 0 bases from J, with 20 bases between.